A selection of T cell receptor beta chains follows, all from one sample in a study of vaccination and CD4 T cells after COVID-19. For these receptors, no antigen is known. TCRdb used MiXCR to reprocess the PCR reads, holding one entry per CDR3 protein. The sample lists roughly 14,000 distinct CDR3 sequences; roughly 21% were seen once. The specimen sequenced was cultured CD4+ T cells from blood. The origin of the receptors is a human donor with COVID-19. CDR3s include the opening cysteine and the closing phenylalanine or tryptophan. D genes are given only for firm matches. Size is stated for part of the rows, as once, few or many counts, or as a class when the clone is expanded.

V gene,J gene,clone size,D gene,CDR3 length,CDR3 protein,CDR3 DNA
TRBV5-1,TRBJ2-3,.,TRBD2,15,CASSLRGVNTDTQYF,TGCGCCAGCAGCTTACGGGGGGTTAACACAGATACGCAGTATTTT
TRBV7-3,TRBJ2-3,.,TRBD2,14,CASRLAGGSDTQYF,TGTGCCAGCCGACTAGCGGGGGGGTCAGATACGCAGTATTTT
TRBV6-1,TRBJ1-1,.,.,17,CASSEAYGGNRGTEAFF,TGTGCCAGCAGTGAAGCGTACGGTGGGAATCGGGGGACTGAAGCTTTCTTT
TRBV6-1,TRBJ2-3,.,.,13,CASLGPNTDTQYF,TGTGCCAGCCTCGGGCCCAACACAGATACGCAGTATTTT
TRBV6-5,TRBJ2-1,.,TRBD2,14,CASSYTGGPHEQFF,TGTGCCAGCAGTTACACGGGGGGGCCCCATGAGCAGTTCTTC
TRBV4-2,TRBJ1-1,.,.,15,CASSQTDRANTEAFF,TGTGCCAGCAGCCAGACTGACAGAGCGAACACTGAAGCTTTCTTT
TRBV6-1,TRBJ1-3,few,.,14,CASSERLSGNTIYF,TGTGCCAGCAGTGAACGGCTCTCTGGAAACACCATATATTTT
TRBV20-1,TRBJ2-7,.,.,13,CSAQIPGSYEQYF,TGCAGTGCTCAAATTCCGGGGAGTTACGAGCAGTACTTC
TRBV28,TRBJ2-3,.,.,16,CASTIGLGARTDTQYF,TGTGCCAGCACCATTGGGTTGGGGGCCCGCACAGATACGCAGTATTTT
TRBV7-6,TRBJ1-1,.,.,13,CASSLVADTEAFF,TGTGCCAGCAGCTTAGTTGCGGACACTGAAGCTTTCTTT
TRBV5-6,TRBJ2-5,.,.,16,CASSDDRLRGQETQYF,TGTGCCAGCAGCGATGACAGGTTAAGGGGTCAAGAGACCCAGTACTTC
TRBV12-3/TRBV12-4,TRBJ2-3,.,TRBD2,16,CASSRLLAGVGDTQYF,TGTGCCAGCAGCCGCTTGCTAGCGGGGGTGGGAGATACGCAGTATTTT
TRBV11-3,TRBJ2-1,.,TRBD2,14,CASRTLAGVTEQFF,TGTGCCAGCAGGACCCTAGCGGGGGTAACAGAGCAGTTCTTC
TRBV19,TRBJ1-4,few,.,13,CASIDRSFPKLFF,TGTGCCAGCATTGACAGATCCTTCCCCAAACTGTTTTTT
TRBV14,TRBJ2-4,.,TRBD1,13,CASSRTGKNIQYF,TGTGCCAGCAGCCGGACAGGGAAAAACATTCAGTACTTC
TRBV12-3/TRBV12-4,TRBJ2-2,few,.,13,CATDEGYTGELFF,TGTGCCACCGACGAGGGGTACACCGGGGAGCTGTTTTTT
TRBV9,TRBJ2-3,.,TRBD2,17,CASSDGTSGGPGDTQYF,TGTGCCAGCAGCGACGGGACTAGCGGGGGGCCGGGGGATACGCAGTATTTT
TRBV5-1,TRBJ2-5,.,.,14,CASSSDTSGGTQYF,TGCGCCAGCAGCTCCGACACTTCCGGGGGGACCCAGTACTTC
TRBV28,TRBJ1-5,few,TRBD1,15,CASSLRGTGVQPQHF,TGTGCCAGCAGTTTACGAGGGACAGGGGTGCAGCCCCAGCATTTT
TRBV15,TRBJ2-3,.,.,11,CATSRTDTQYF,TGTGCCACCAGCCGAACAGATACGCAGTATTTT
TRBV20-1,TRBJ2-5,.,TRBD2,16,CSAEGLAGTYQETQYF,TGCAGTGCTGAGGGACTAGCGGGGACGTACCAAGAGACCCAGTACTTC
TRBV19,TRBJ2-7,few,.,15,CASSIGRPLGGEQYF,TGTGCCAGTAGTATAGGCCGTCCGCTCGGTGGGGAGCAGTACTTC
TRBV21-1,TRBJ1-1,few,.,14,CASTYRDRDTEAFF,TGTGCCAGCACTTATAGAGATAGAGACACTGAAGCTTTCTTT
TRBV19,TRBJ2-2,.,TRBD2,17,CASTPQSGGPNTGELFF,TGTGCCAGTACCCCTCAAAGCGGGGGTCCGAACACCGGGGAGCTGTTTTTT
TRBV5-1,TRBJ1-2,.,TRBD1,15,CASSIGTGANYGYTF,TGCGCCAGCAGCATTGGGACAGGAGCTAACTATGGCTACACCTTC
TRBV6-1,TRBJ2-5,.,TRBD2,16,CASSDRLAGVEETQYF,TGTGCCAGCAGTGATCGACTAGCGGGGGTGGAGGAGACCCAGTACTTC
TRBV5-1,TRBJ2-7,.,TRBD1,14,CASSSGTGAYEQYF,TGCGCCAGCAGCTCCGGGACAGGGGCCTACGAGCAGTACTTC
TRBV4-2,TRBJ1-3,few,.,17,CASSPIRQTSSVATIYF,TGTGCCAGCAGCCCCATCCGACAAACTAGCTCGGTGGCCACCATATATTTT
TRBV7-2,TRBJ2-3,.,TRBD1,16,CASSLAGTGVTDTQYF,TGTGCCAGCAGCTTGGCCGGGACAGGAGTCACAGATACGCAGTATTTT
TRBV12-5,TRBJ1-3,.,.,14,CASGPGDSGNTIYF,TGTGCTAGTGGCCCCGGTGACTCTGGAAACACCATATATTTT
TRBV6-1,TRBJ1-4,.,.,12,CASRTGLGKLFF,TGTGCCAGCAGAACAGGGTTGGGAAAACTGTTTTTT
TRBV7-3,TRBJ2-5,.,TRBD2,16,CASSTGSGGAQETQYF,TGTGCCAGCAGCACGGGGAGCGGGGGGGCCCAAGAGACCCAGTACTTC
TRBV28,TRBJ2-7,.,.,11,CASSLWGEQYF,TGTGCCAGCAGTTTATGGGGCGAGCAGTACTTC
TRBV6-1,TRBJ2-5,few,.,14,CASSHLLGRETQYF,TGTGCCAGCAGTCACCTCCTGGGGAGGGAGACCCAGTACTTC
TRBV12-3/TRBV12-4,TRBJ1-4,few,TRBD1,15,CASRGTGASNEKLFF,TGTGCCAGCAGGGGGACAGGGGCCTCTAATGAAAAACTGTTTTTT
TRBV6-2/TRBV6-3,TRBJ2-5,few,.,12,CASSYGGATQYF,TGTGCCAGCAGTTATGGCGGGGCGACCCAGTACTTC
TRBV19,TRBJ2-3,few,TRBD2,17,CASSLSSGGASTDTQYF,TGTGCCAGTAGTTTGTCTAGCGGGGGGGCGAGCACAGATACGCAGTATTTT